This T cell receptor beta chain stems from a study of cytomegalovirus exposure and HLA in healthy donors. The PCR ran on 60 Vbeta and 13 Jbeta primers. Measured with immunoSEQ multiplex PCR; TCRdb has only the in-frame clones, and not every one. The table includes about 150,000 clones, 68% detected once. The CDR3 runs 14 residues. Germline trimming cut 4 bases from V and 6 bases from J; bases unmatched to any gene: 8. Germline V gene lookup returns CDR1 MRHNA and CDR2 SNTAGT. This chain joins TRBV6-4 and TRBJ2-7; 8 bases map to TRBD1. The material sequenced was PBMCs. The TCR comes from a man aged 55 to 69 in good health and CMV-seronegative. The CDR3 sequence is CASSVDRDGSEQYF. CDR3 coding DNA: TGTGCCAGCAGTGTGGACAGGGACGGGAGCGAGCAGTACTTC.